Each of the 25 T cell receptor beta chains below was sequenced from the same sample in a study of OX40 agonist ivuxolimab in advanced cancers. The repertoire was sequenced with immunoSEQ multiplex PCR; TCRdb's copy has only in-frame clones and lacks some. In the table there are fewer than 60,000 clones, roughly 90% of which are singletons. The sample consisted of CD4+ or CD8+ T cells sorted from blood, taken in a trial of the OX40 agonist ivuxolimab. The receptors come from an adult with an advanced solid tumor such as melanoma, head and neck, liver or kidney cancer.

The CDR3 DNA reads as TGTGCCAGCAGCCAAGGTGATCAAGAGACCCAGTACTTC. Encoded protein: CASSQGDQETQYF. The chain links TRBV14 to TRBJ2-5; D not certain. V lost 1 base to trimming and J lost 2 bases, with 5 bases between them. Germline V CDR1 and CDR2: SGHDN, FVKESK. The CDR3 has 13 amino acids.

The rearrangement uses TRBV10-1 and TRBJ1-1, with a tentative D call TRBD1 (6 bases). This CDR3 is built from 13 residues. V was pared by 8 bases and J by 4 bases, with 14 bases between. Per the germline V gene, CDR1 is WNHNN and CDR2 is SYGVQD (reference sequence). Here the CDR3 DNA reads TGCGCCAGCCGGAGGGGGGACCGCACTGAAGCTTTCTTT. This gives the protein CASRRGDRTEAFF.

The chain combines TRBV7-2 with TRBJ2-7, with TRBD2 as a possible D gene (5 bases). CDR1 and CDR2 from the germline V gene are SGHTA and FQGNSA. This CDR3 has 16 amino acids. V was cut by 1 base and J by 0 bases, with 13 bases left in between. CDR3 nucleotide sequence: TGTGCCAGCAGCTTAGGAGCAGCGGTTAGCTCCTACGAGCAGTACTTC. It encodes CASSLGAAVSSYEQYF. The whole variable domain, remainder taken from reference TRBV7-2 and TRBJ2-7, is GAGVSQSPSNKVTEKGKDVELRCDPISGHTALYWYRQSLGQGLEFLIYFQGNSAPDKSGLPSDRFSAERTGGSVSTLTIQRTQQEDSAVYLCASSLGAAVSSYEQYFGPGTRLTVT.

The chain has TRBV7-9 and TRBJ2-1, with 7 bases identical to TRBD2. Germline V gene sequence: CDR1 SEHNR, CDR2 FQNEAQ (reference sequence). The length of the CDR3 is 11 residues. The junction had 2 bases not matched to a gene; V was cut back by 5 bases and J by 10 bases. Here the CDR3 DNA reads TGTGCCAGCAGCGAACTAGCGGAGCAGTTCTTC. This sequence encodes CASSELAEQFF.

The chain combines TRBV7-3 with TRBJ2-1; perhaps TRBD1 as D (5 bases). V lost 5 bases and J 8 bases, leaving 22 bases between the germline ends. The germline V gene has CDR1 SGHTA and CDR2 FQGTGA. This CDR3 is 16 amino acids long. CDR3 nucleotides: TGTGCCAGCAGCCTCGAAGGCGTCCGGGTAGGGGATGAGCAGTTCTTC. It specifies CASSLEGVRVGDEQFF.

The CDR3 nucleotides are TGTGCCAGCAGCCAAGGCGCTGGAGCGGTCTATGGCTACACCTTC. Amino acids: CASSQGAGAVYGYTF. The chain is built from TRBV4-2 and TRBJ1-2; D gene ambiguous. V shed 1 base and J shed 4 bases, with 13 bases lying between them. CDR1 LGHNA and CDR2 YNFKEQ come from the germline V gene. The length of the CDR3 is 15 residues.

This clone was counted a single time. The same CDR3 is also encoded by other DNA sequences in this sample. The rearrangement joins TRBV19 to TRBJ1-5; D uncertain. CDR1 is LNHDA, CDR2 SQIVND, per germline (reference sequence). Trimming stripped 3 bases from V and 2 bases from J, with 8 bases between. CDR3 size: 14 residues. The CDR3 DNA is TGTGCCAGTAGTATTGGAACGGGCAATCAGCCCCAGCATTTT. Translation: CASSIGTGNQPQHF.

This sequence joins TRBV2 and TRBJ1-2; 8 positions agree with TRBD1. The length of the CDR3 is 14 residues. The germline gives CDR1 SNHLY, CDR2 FYNNEI. The trim removed 4 bases at V and 7 bases at J, leaving 8 bases unmatched. The DNA of the CDR3 is TGTGCCAGCAGTGCCCAGACCGGGACAGGTGGCTACACCTTC. Translated, it gives CASSAQTGTGGYTF.

The V call is TRBV9, the J call TRBJ2-5; TRBD1 matches 7 bases. The CDR3 has 14 amino acids. Losses at the gene ends were 3 bases for V and 7 bases for J; bases not matched to a gene: 9. Per germline, CDR1 SGDLS and CDR2 YYNGEE. The CDR3 DNA is TGTGCCAGCAGCGCAGGACAGGTCCCGGGGACCCAGTACTTC. Translation gives CASSAGQVPGTQYF.

The chain recombines TRBV6-5 with TRBJ1-2; the D gene is possibly TRBD1 (5 bases). Trimming took off 6 bases at V and 3 bases at J, with 11 bases between the two ends. The germline V gene has CDR1 MNHEY and CDR2 SVGAGI. This CDR3 spans 13 amino acids. CDR3: CASRRDGDYGYTF. The CDR3 bases are TGTGCCAGCAGACGGGACGGGGACTATGGCTACACCTTC.

This chain joins TRBV18 and TRBJ2-5, with a possible D match to TRBD1 (5 bases). The germline V gene encodes CDR1 KGHSH and CDR2 LQKENI. The CDR3 has 15 amino acids. Trimming shortened V by 2 bases and J by 5 bases, and 15 bases separated the two germline ends. The DNA for the CDR3 is TGTGCCAGCTCACCATATCCAGGGCGTGGGGAGACCCAGTACTTC. Amino acid sequence: CASSPYPGRGETQYF. The complete variable domain, with remaining parts taken from reference TRBV18 and TRBJ2-5, reads NAGVMQNPRHLVRRRGQEARLRCSPMKGHSHVYWYRQLPEEGLKFMVYLQKENIIDESGMPKERFSAEFPKEGPSILRIQQVVRGDSAAYFCASSPYPGRGETQYFGPGTRLLVL.

The genes are TRBV5-4 and TRBJ2-3; 10 bases fit TRBD2. The V gene end was trimmed by 3 bases and the J gene end by 4 bases; junction bases not matched to a gene: 5. Germline V gene data show CDR1 as SGHNT and CDR2 as YYREEE (reference sequence). This CDR3 has 15 residues. The CDR3 coding sequence is TGTGCCAGCAGCTCAAAAACTAGCGGGGCAGATACGCAGTATTTT. Translating it yields CASSSKTSGADTQYF.

The chain uses TRBV28 and TRBJ2-7; maybe TRBD1 (6 bases). V shed 4 bases and J shed 3 bases, with 13 bases lying between them. The CDR3 contains 14 residues. Looked up from germline, CDR1 is MDHEN and CDR2 is SYDVKM. Here the CDR3 DNA reads TGTGCCAGCAGTTCCCCCGGACAGAACTACGAGCAGTACTTC. Amino acid sequence: CASSSPGQNYEQYF.

The V call is TRBV14, the J call TRBJ2-5, with a possible D match to TRBD1 (5 bases). V was shortened by 3 bases and J by 2 bases, with 7 bases between the two germline ends. Germline V lookup: CDR1 SGHDN, CDR2 FVKESK. The CDR3 is 13 residues long. DNA of the CDR3: TGTGCCAGCAGCCAGGGGCTTCAAGAGACCCAGTACTTC. Protein product: CASSQGLQETQYF.

In its sample, this clone was seen once. The chain joins TRBV20-1 to TRBJ2-5; D gene uncertain. Gene TRBJ2-7 matches the end of the DNA better, so the J call may be wrong. Germline V gene data show CDR1 as DFQATT and CDR2 as SNEGSKA (reference sequence). The CDR3 spans 11 residues. This chain's CDR3 is CSAKRGYEQYF. In DNA, the CDR3 is TGCAGTGCGAAGAGAGGCTACGAGCAGTACTTC.

The chain employs TRBV7-9 and TRBJ2-1; D uncertain. The V and J ends lost 1 base and 9 bases respectively, with 7 bases between them. The CDR3 has 12 amino acids. The V gene's germline CDR1 is SEHNR and CDR2 FQNEAQ (reference sequence). CDR3 coding DNA: TGTGCCAGCAGCTTAGGGGGTGGTGAGCAGTTCTTC. It specifies CASSLGGGEQFF.

The chain recombines TRBV11-3 with TRBJ2-3; D is uncertain. The length of the CDR3 is 11 residues. The V and J ends lost 3 bases and 6 bases respectively, with 4 bases between them. The V gene's germline CDR1 is SGHNT and CDR2 YENEEA. The CDR3 DNA follows: TGTGCCAGCAGCTTGGGGGATACGCAGTATTTT. It translates to CASSLGDTQYF.

The chain recombines TRBV18 with TRBJ2-7; TRBD1 might be the D (6 bases). Germline V gene data show CDR1 as KGHSH and CDR2 as LQKENI. Deletions cut 4 bases from V and 5 bases from J, with 18 bases between. CDR3 length equals 15 residues. Here the CDR3 DNA reads TGTGCCAGCTCACGCCTACAGGGTGTACGAGACGAGCAGTACTTC. Protein: CASSRLQGVRDEQYF.

V usage is TRBV7-6 and J usage is TRBJ2-2; D not certain. The CDR3 is 14 amino acids. V was cut by 1 base and J by 9 bases, with 12 bases left in between. CDR1 is SGHVS and CDR2 is FNYEAQ in the germline V gene. The CDR3 DNA reads as TGTGCCAGCAGCTTAGAGGGCAGTTCCCGGGAGCTGTTTTTT. This translates into CASSLEGSSRELFF.

The chain couples TRBV5-1 to TRBJ2-1; D is undetermined. There are 13 residues in the CDR3. Germline V gene data show CDR1 as SGHRS and CDR2 as YFSETQ. V was shortened by 0 bases and J by 10 bases, with 11 bases between the two germline ends. Here the CDR3 reads CASSLAYSSEQFF. CDR3 bases: TGCGCCAGCAGCTTGGCCTACAGTTCAGAGCAGTTCTTC.

The chain combines TRBV7-9 with TRBJ2-1, with D perhaps TRBD2 (5 bases). CDR1 is SEHNR and CDR2 is FQNEAQ in the germline V gene (reference sequence). The CDR3 is made up of 12 amino acids. V lost 2 bases and J lost 10, with 9 bases in between. The CDR3 nucleotides read TGTGCCAGCAGCTTACTGAGCGGCGAGCAGTTCTTC. Encoded protein: CASSLLSGEQFF.

DNA for the CDR3: TGCGCCAGCAGCTTGGGACAACCGAACACCGGGGAGCTGTTTTTT. Protein: CASSLGQPNTGELFF. J is TRBJ2-2 and V is TRBV5-1; D gene unclear. Germline values: CDR1 SGHRS, CDR2 YFSETQ. V lost 0 bases to trimming and J lost 0 bases, with 6 bases between them. This CDR3 has 15 amino acids. The variable domain in full, with the rest retrieved from reference TRBV5-1 and TRBJ2-2, is KAGVTQTPRYLIKTRGQQVTLSCSPISGHRSVSWYQQTPGQGLQFLFEYFSETQRNKGNFPGRFSGRQFSNSRSEMNVSTLELGDSALYLCASSLGQPNTGELFFGEGSRLTVL.

This sequence joins TRBV27 and TRBJ1-6; perhaps TRBD1 as D (5 bases). The CDR3 sequence is 15 residues long. Trimming took off 2 bases at V and 8 bases at J, with 13 bases between the two ends. Germline CDR1 reads MNHEY; CDR2 reads SMNVEV (reference sequence). The chain's CDR3 is CASSLARVGDSPLHF. In DNA, the CDR3 is TGTGCCAGCAGTTTAGCCAGGGTCGGTGATTCACCCCTCCACTTT.

CDR3 loop: CASSSVRGAREKLFF. The DNA for the CDR3 is TGTGCCAGCAGCTCAGTAAGGGGGGCGCGTGAAAAACTGTTTTTT. The chain has TRBV7-9 and TRBJ1-4, with D tentatively TRBD1 (6 bases). The CDR3 runs 15 residues. Germline CDR1 is SEHNR and CDR2 is FQNEAQ (reference sequence). Deletions cut 4 bases from V and 7 bases from J, with 16 bases between.

This chain joins TRBV5-1 and TRBJ2-5; D unclear. This CDR3 region has 14 residues. Trimming removed 2 bases from V and 0 bases from J, with 8 bases in between. Germline CDR1 and CDR2: SGHRS and YFSETQ. Here the CDR3 DNA reads TGCGCCAGCAGCTTTAGCAGCTACCAAGAGACCCAGTACTTC. Translated: CASSFSSYQETQYF.